This T cell receptor beta chain was found in a study of T cell responses to AZD1222 COVID-19 vaccine. General study results and limits: All repertoire sampling was performed exclusively after the peak T cell response. Donors were mostly white British, more females; clonal diversity possibly underestimated. Nearly half of the spike-specific TCRs reportedly recognize variant regions that carry no mutations.

In its sample, this clone was seen once. What it binds is unknown. Measured with immunoSEQ multiplex PCR; TCRdb has only the in-frame clones, and not every one. The sample has 180,000 or so clones; 88% are singletons. Pooling was applied to second doses at about 4 or about 12 weeks. Germline-derived CDR1 and CDR2 are SGHTA and FQGTGA. This CDR3 contains 12 residues. V was cut by 4 bases and J by 3 bases, with 7 bases left in between. Sequencing was performed on peripheral blood, taken 28 days after the second AZD1222 dose. The rearrangement joins TRBV7-3 to TRBJ2-7; D gene uncertain. This sequence was found in an adult who received the AZD1222 COVID-19 vaccine. CDR3 sequence: CASSSGNYEQYF. The DNA of the CDR3 is TGTGCCAGCAGCTCCGGTAACTACGAGCAGTACTTC.